A selection of T cell receptor beta chains follows, all from one sample in a study of T cells in Graves' hyperthyroidism and ophthalmopathy. A single record per CDR3 protein comes from TCRdb applying MiXCR to the multiplex PCR reads. In the table there are around 280,000 distinct CDR3 sequences, roughly 14% of which are singletons. The sequenced material came from blood. The receptors were gathered from a woman in her twenties or thirties with Graves' hyperthyroidism that later progressed to Graves' ophthalmopathy. CDR3s include the opening cysteine and the closing phenylalanine or tryptophan. The D gene is left open where the match is weak. Expanded clones are given a class, and other clones once, few, many or no size at all.

>many|NA|TRBV2|TRBJ1-5
CASSGEGHQPQHF
TGTGCCAGCAGTGGGGAGGGTCATCAGCCCCAGCATTTT
>many|NA|TRBV7-8|TRBJ2-7
CASSPFDIYEQYF
TGTGCCAGCAGCCCGTTCGACATCTACGAGCAGTACTTC
>many|TRBD2|TRBV28|TRBJ2-7
CASSQGLARSYEQYF
TGTGCCAGCAGTCAAGGACTAGCGCGATCCTACGAGCAGTACTTC
>many|NA|TRBV12-3/TRBV12-4|TRBJ2-7
CASSLLENYEQYF
TGTGCCAGCAGTTTATTAGAAAACTACGAGCAGTACTTC
>many|TRBD2|TRBV7-2|TRBJ2-7
CASSPEGLAGVASEQYF
TGTGCCAGCAGCCCAGAGGGACTAGCGGGAGTAGCCTCCGAGCAGTACTTC
>many|TRBD2|TRBV14|TRBJ2-7
CASSQDIGGTSYEQYF
TGTGCCAGCAGCCAAGATATCGGAGGGACTAGCTACGAGCAGTACTTC
>many|NA|TRBV12-3/TRBV12-4|TRBJ1-5
CASSGTSGQPQHF
TGTGCCAGCAGCGGGACAAGCGGTCAGCCCCAGCATTTT
>many|NA|TRBV5-5|TRBJ2-5
CASSLAFTSGILQETQYF
TGTGCCAGCAGCTTGGCTTTTACTTCAGGGATCTTACAAGAGACCCAGTACTTC
>many|NA|TRBV18|TRBJ2-7
CASSLILTADYEQYF
TGTGCCAGCTCACTAATCCTTACCGCCGACTACGAGCAGTACTTC
>NA|NA|TRBV19|TRBJ1-1
CASSTGRDTEDFF
TGTGCCAGTAGTACAGGGAGGGACACTGAAGATTTCTTT
>many|NA|TRBV28|TRBJ1-5
CASTSSNQPQHF
TGTGCCAGCACCTCTAGCAATCAGCCCCAGCATTTT
>many|NA|TRBV27|TRBJ1-2
CASSPRTENYGYTF
TGTGCCAGCAGTCCTCGGACGGAAAACTATGGCTACACCTTC
>many|TRBD2|TRBV20-1|TRBJ2-1
CSARLAGGNEQFF
TGCAGTGCTAGACTAGCGGGGGGCAATGAGCAGTTCTTC
>many|TRBD2|TRBV6-2/TRBV6-3|TRBJ2-7
CASSRSGVEVEQYF
TGTGCCAGCAGTCGTAGCGGGGTAGAGGTGGAGCAGTACTTC
>NA|TRBD2|TRBV9|TRBJ2-7
CASSPLAGIPREQYF
TGTGCCAGCAGCCCACTAGCGGGGATACCTCGCGAGCAGTACTTC
>NA|TRBD1|TRBV6-5|TRBJ2-7
CASSSGQGGYEQYF
TGTGCCAGCAGTTCGGGACAGGGTGGCTACGAGCAGTACTTC
>NA|TRBD2|TRBV2|TRBJ2-3
CASTAGGTTDTQYF
TGTGCCAGCACGGCGGGGGGCACCACAGATACGCAGTATTTT
>NA|NA|TRBV5-6|TRBJ1-2
CASSLGFSQSYGYTF
TGTGCCAGCAGCTTGGGTTTTTCACAATCCTATGGCTACACCTTC
>many|NA|TRBV12-3/TRBV12-4|TRBJ2-1
CASSRDSRGEQFF
TGTGCCAGCAGTCGGGACTCTAGGGGTGAGCAGTTCTTC
>many|NA|TRBV28|TRBJ2-7
CASSLSARGLALYEQYF
TGTGCCAGCAGTTTATCTGCGAGGGGGCTAGCGTTATACGAGCAGTACTTC
>many|NA|TRBV7-2|TRBJ2-7
CASSLAGREQYF
TGTGCCAGCAGCTTAGCGGGCCGCGAGCAGTACTTC
>many|NA|TRBV5-1|TRBJ2-1
CASSSGWGHNEQFF
TGCGCCAGCAGCTCTGGCTGGGGGCACAATGAGCAGTTCTTC
>many|TRBD1|TRBV30|TRBJ2-1
CAWSPDLRDRGPYNEQFF
TGTGCCTGGAGTCCGGACCTAAGAGACAGGGGGCCCTACAATGAGCAGTTCTTC
>many|TRBD1|TRBV13|TRBJ1-2
CASSLGGTDFLYGYTF
TGTGCCAGCAGCTTAGGAGGGACAGACTTTCTTTATGGCTACACCTTC
>NA|TRBD1|TRBV5-1|TRBJ2-1
CASRKTGGSYNEQFF
TGCGCCAGCAGGAAGACAGGGGGCTCCTACAATGAGCAGTTCTTC
>many|NA|TRBV12-3/TRBV12-4|TRBJ2-7
CASSRDIYEQYF
TGTGCCAGCAGCCGGGACATTTACGAGCAGTACTTC